What follows are 16 T cell receptor beta chains derived from one specimen sequenced in a study of somatic mutations in cytotoxic T cells in rheumatoid arthritis. Repertoires were generated with immunoSEQ multiplex PCR, while TCRdb's copy carries only in-frame clones and drops some. The sample includes some 17,000 clones, over 65% of them seen just once. The sample consisted of CD8+ T cells sorted from blood. The source is an adult with rheumatoid arthritis.

The gene calls are TRBV5-1 and TRBJ2-5; D is perhaps TRBD1 or TRBD2 (6 bases each). CDR1 is SGHRS and CDR2 is YFSETQ in the germline V gene. V was pared by 5 bases and J by 4 bases, with 12 bases between. The CDR3 has 13 amino acids. CDR3 protein: CASRVRGRETQYF. CDR3 nucleotides: TGCGCCAGCAGAGTACGGGGGCGAGAGACCCAGTACTTC.

This chain links TRBV7-6 with TRBJ1-2; the D gene is possibly TRBD1 (5 bases). From germline, CDR1 is SGHVS and CDR2 FNYEAQ. V lost 1 base to trimming and J lost 8 bases, with 14 bases between them. This CDR3 contains 14 residues. Here the CDR3 reads CASSLGQGFVGYTF. The CDR3 nucleotides are TGTGCCAGCAGCTTAGGTCAGGGATTCGTGGGCTACACCTTC.

V is TRBV29-1 and J is TRBJ2-2; D gene uncertain. Germline-derived CDR1 and CDR2 are SQVTM and ANQGSEA. The ends were cut back, 7 bases at V and 6 bases at J, with 15 bases in the middle. CDR3 length: 13 amino acids. The CDR3 DNA is TGCAGCGCCCAGGAAGGGATATCCGGGGAGCTGTTTTTT. As protein: CSAQEGISGELFF.

This chain connects TRBV4-1 to TRBJ2-2; maybe TRBD1 (6 bases). The CDR3 has 14 amino acids. Trimming removed 1 base from V and 5 bases from J, with 8 bases in between. Looked up from germline, CDR1 is MGHRA and CDR2 is YSYEKL. In nucleotides, the CDR3 is TGCGCCAGCAGCCAAGGTACAGGGACCGGGGAGCTGTTTTTT. Protein product: CASSQGTGTGELFF.

The rearrangement joins TRBV27 to TRBJ1-6; D is undetermined. The CDR3 spans 16 residues. Trimming removed 5 bases at V and 0 bases at J, with 11 bases between. Germline assignment: CDR1 MNHEY and CDR2 SMNVEV (reference sequence). CDR3 residues: CASSPWGRSYNSPLHF. The CDR3 DNA is TGTGCCAGCAGTCCCTGGGGTCGCTCCTATAATTCACCCCTCCACTTT.

This rearrangement joins TRBV29-1 to TRBJ1-1; D unresolved. The CDR3 has 13 residues. In germline, CDR1 is SQVTM, CDR2 ANQGSEA. Between the trimmed V and J ends, which lost 5 bases and 4 bases, there was a span of 14 bases. The CDR3, as DNA: TGCAGCGTTTGGCTGGGCCGAGGCACTGAAGCTTTCTTT. Residues: CSVWLGRGTEAFF.

The CDR3, as DNA: TGTGCCAGCAGCTCTGGGGGCAACTATGGCTACACCTTC. This translates into CASSSGGNYGYTF. The gene calls are TRBV9 and TRBJ1-2, with a weak D call TRBD1 (6 bases). Germline V gives CDR1 SGDLS, CDR2 YYNGEE. Trimming removed 4 bases at V and 2 bases at J, with 9 bases between. This CDR3 has 13 residues.

The chain carries TRBV19 and TRBJ2-7, with 7 bases fitting TRBD2. Per the germline V gene, CDR1 is LNHDA and CDR2 is SQIVND (reference sequence). The length of the CDR3 is 14 residues. The ends lost 6 bases at V and 6 bases at J; junction bases unmatched: 11. DNA for the CDR3: TGTGCCAGTAGCAGGGAGGGGCTAGCCTCCGAGCAGTACTTC. Residues: CASSREGLASEQYF. Filled out from reference TRBV19 and TRBJ2-7, the complete variable domain reads DGGITQSPKYLFRKEGQNVTLSCEQNLNHDAMYWYRQDPGQGLRLIYYSQIVNDFQKGDIAEGYSVSREKKESFPLTVTSAQKNPTAFYLCASSREGLASEQYFGPGTRLTVT.

The chain uses TRBV13 and TRBJ2-5; the D call may be TRBD1 or TRBD2 (5 bases each). V dropped 2 bases and J dropped 2 bases, with 15 bases sitting between them. The germline V gene has CDR1 PRHDT and CDR2 FYEKMQ (reference sequence). The CDR3 is 16 amino acids. The CDR3 coding sequence is TGTGCCAGCAGCTTAAGGCTAGCAGGGAATCAAGAGACCCAGTACTTC. Protein product: CASSLRLAGNQETQYF.

By share of the sample, this clone is medium-sized. The chain couples TRBV7-2 to TRBJ2-7; possible D gene TRBD2, 5 bases. V lost 5 bases, J lost 4 bases, and 15 bases lay in between. In germline, CDR1 is SGHTA, CDR2 FQGNSA. The CDR3 runs to 14 residues. The CDR3 loop is CASSVGLLRYEQYF. The CDR3 bases are TGTGCCAGCAGCGTAGGACTCCTTAGGTACGAGCAGTACTTC. The full variable domain, its missing parts supplied by reference TRBV7-2 and TRBJ2-7, is GAGVSQSPSNKVTEKGKDVELRCDPISGHTALYWYRQSLGQGLEFLIYFQGNSAPDKSGLPSDRFSAERTGGSVSTLTIQRTQQEDSAVYLCASSVGLLRYEQYFGPGTRLTVT.

This clone has only one observation. V and J are TRBV27 and TRBJ2-6; D is ambiguous. CDR3 size: 15 residues. In germline, CDR1 is MNHEY, CDR2 SMNVEV (reference sequence). Trimming removed 6 bases at V and 1 base at J, with 10 bases between. The CDR3 here is CASSRSKSGANVLTF. CDR3 bases: TGTGCCAGCAGCCGCTCGAAATCTGGGGCCAACGTCCTGACTTTC.

The chain employs TRBV5-6 and TRBJ1-1; no reliable D call. CDR3 length equals 13 residues. Germline V gene lookup returns CDR1 SGHDT and CDR2 YYEEEE. V gave up 3 bases and J gave up 8 bases, with 14 bases separating them. CDR3 region: CASSSGRQSEAFF. DNA for the CDR3: TGTGCCAGCAGCTCTGGACGCCAGTCAGAAGCTTTCTTT.

By its share, this clone is medium-sized (0.01 to 0.1%). The chain is built from TRBV5-6 and TRBJ1-1, with 7 bases aligning to TRBD1. V shed 4 bases, J shed 5 bases, and the junction held 5 bases outside the gene matches. Germline assignment: CDR1 SGHDT and CDR2 YYEEEE. The CDR3 has 13 residues. The CDR3 loop is CASSQTGRTEAFF. The CDR3 DNA reads TGTGCCAGCAGCCAGACAGGGCGAACTGAAGCTTTCTTT.

The V gene is TRBV30, the J gene TRBJ1-2, with no clear D. Looked up from germline, CDR1 is GTSNPN and CDR2 is SVGIG (reference sequence). The V end lost 0 bases, the J end lost 7 bases, and 6 bases lay between the germline ends. This CDR3 has 11 residues. In DNA, the CDR3 is TGTGCCTGGAGTGTCAGTCTTGGCTACACCTTC. It translates to CAWSVSLGYTF.

The V gene is TRBV4-1, the J gene TRBJ2-4, with D perhaps TRBD1 (7 bases). In germline, CDR1 is MGHRA, CDR2 YSYEKL. The V and J ends lost 6 bases and 9 bases respectively, with 21 bases between them. The CDR3 loop spans 15 amino acids. The CDR3 sequence: CASSTTAGGGGIQYF. CDR3 bases: TGCGCCAGCAGTACGACGGCTGGAGGGGGCGGCATTCAGTACTTC.

The chain uses TRBV7-9 and TRBJ1-2; D remains unclear. CDR1 and CDR2 (germline): SEHNR, FQNEAQ (reference sequence). The CDR3 is made up of 12 amino acids. V lost 2 bases, J lost 10 bases, and 11 bases lay in between. CDR3 DNA sequence: TGTGCCAGCAGCTTAAGTCAGGAGACCTACACCTTC. It is translated as CASSLSQETYTF.